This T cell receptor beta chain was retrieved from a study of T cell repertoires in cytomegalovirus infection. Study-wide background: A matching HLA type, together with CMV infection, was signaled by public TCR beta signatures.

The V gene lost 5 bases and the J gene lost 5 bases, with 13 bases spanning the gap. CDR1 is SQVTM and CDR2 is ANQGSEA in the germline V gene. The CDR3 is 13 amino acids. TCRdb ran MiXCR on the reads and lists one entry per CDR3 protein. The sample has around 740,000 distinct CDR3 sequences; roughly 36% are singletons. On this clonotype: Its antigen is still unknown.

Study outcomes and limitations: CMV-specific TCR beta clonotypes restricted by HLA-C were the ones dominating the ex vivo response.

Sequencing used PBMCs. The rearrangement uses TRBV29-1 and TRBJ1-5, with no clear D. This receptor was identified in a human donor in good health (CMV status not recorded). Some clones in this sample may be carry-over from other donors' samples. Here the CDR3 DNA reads TGCAGCGTTTCGTGGCGGACTGATCAGCCCCAGCATTTT. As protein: CSVSWRTDQPQHF.